The rows below give T cell receptor beta chains drawn from one sample of a study of immune heterogeneity within non-small cell lung tumors. TCRdb called the multiplex PCR reads again in MiXCR, with one record for every CDR3 protein. The sample contains around 10,000 distinct CDR3 sequences, 25% to 35% of which appear only once. Material for sequencing was lung tumor tissue. The receptors derive from a woman in her sixties with non-small cell lung cancer. The CDR3 runs from the conserved cysteine through the conserved F or W. A D gene is named only where the DNA matches it firmly. Clone size appears in some rows only: once, few, many, or a class for an expanded clone.

D gene	V gene	clone size	J gene	CDR3 DNA	CDR3 protein
.	TRBV10-3	once	TRBJ2-1	TGTGCCATCAGTGAGTTAGACAATGAGCAGTTCTTC	CAISELDNEQFF
TRBD2	TRBV10-3	.	TRBJ2-3	TGTGCCATCAGCGGGAGGGCCGCGGGAGATACGCAGTATTTT	CAISGRAAGDTQYF
.	TRBV7-2	medium-sized	TRBJ1-2	TGTGCCAGCAGCTTAACTGGGGGTGTATATGGCTACACCTTC	CASSLTGGVYGYTF
.	TRBV28	medium-sized	TRBJ2-7	TGTGCCAGCAGTACCCCGGCCATCGTCTACGAGCAGTACTTC	CASSTPAIVYEQYF
.	TRBV19	many	TRBJ1-1	TGTGCCAGTAGTATGGGGCAGTCGAGGGTGGGCACTGAAGCTTTCTTT	CASSMGQSRVGTEAFF
.	TRBV6-2/TRBV6-3	.	TRBJ2-7	TGTGCCAGCAGTACCCGGGACTCCTCCTACGAGCAGTACTTC	CASSTRDSSYEQYF
.	TRBV20-1	many	TRBJ2-4	TGCAGTGCTCCCTGGTTTACAGTCGGAGCCAAAAACATTCAGTACTTC	CSAPWFTVGAKNIQYF
.	TRBV2	.	TRBJ2-1	TGTGCCAGCAGGCCGCCGGGACCCGGGGAGCAGTTCTTC	CASRPPGPGEQFF
TRBD1	TRBV28	medium-sized	TRBJ2-7	TGTGCCAGCACCCCCGGGGACAGGGTTTCCCACGAGCAGTACTTC	CASTPGDRVSHEQYF
.	TRBV12-3/TRBV12-4	few	TRBJ1-3	TGTGCCAGCAGTCCCCTGGGCGTCTCCTCTGGAAACACCATATATTTT	CASSPLGVSSGNTIYF
.	TRBV19	medium-sized	TRBJ1-5	TGTGCCACAGTAGACCAGGCCCTTTCAAATCAGCCCCAGCATTTT	CATVDQALSNQPQHF
.	TRBV2	.	TRBJ2-1	TGTGCCAGTATTGTACCCCTCGGGGAGCAGTTCTTC	CASIVPLGEQFF
.	TRBV4-3	few	TRBJ2-1	TGCGCCAGCAGCCAAAATTCCGGGGCCGGGGGAAAGCAGTTCTTC	CASSQNSGAGGKQFF
TRBD2	TRBV6-1	.	TRBJ2-7	TGTGCCAGCAGTGAAGCAGGACTAGTCTCCTACGAGCAGTACTTC	CASSEAGLVSYEQYF
TRBD1	TRBV3-1	.	TRBJ2-7	TGTGCCAGCAGCCAAAAACAGGGGGCCGTCGAGCAGTACTTC	CASSQKQGAVEQYF
.	TRBV28	.	TRBJ1-2	TGTGCCAGCAGTTCGAGAGGGTTTTACGGCTACACCTTC	CASSSRGFYGYTF
.	TRBV11-2	medium-sized	TRBJ1-6	TGTGCCAGCAGCTTAGTTGATTCACCCCTCCACTTT	CASSLVDSPLHF
TRBD1	TRBV7-2	.	TRBJ2-7	TGTGCCAGCAGCTTAGACCAGGGGGCATACGAGCAGTACTTC	CASSLDQGAYEQYF
.	TRBV30	medium-sized	TRBJ1-1	TGTGCCTGGAGAAAGCCTGGACCGTCGAACACTGAAGCTTTCTTT	CAWRKPGPSNTEAFF
.	TRBV19	many	TRBJ2-1	TGTGCCAGTAGTAAACTCGACCCTAGCTCCTACAATGAGCAGTTCTTC	CASSKLDPSSYNEQFF
.	TRBV7-3	few	TRBJ2-3	TGTGCCAGCAGCTCCCAGGGGGGGCTGGATACGCAGTATTTT	CASSSQGGLDTQYF